This T cell receptor (beta chain) is drawn from a study of Ad26.COV2.S vaccination and SARS-CoV-2 variants. Study-wide background: Recipients of Ad26.COV2.S got it intramuscularly, once or twice 56 days apart.

TCRdb's table, derived via immunoSEQ multiplex PCR, lists solely in-frame clones and lacks some. Here the sample spans about 680,000 clones, more than 80% being singletons. Treatment noted: around 19 received Ad26.COV2.S at low or high dose, single or two shots; several received placebo; per-sample allocation not given. Collection of samples fell on day 63 after the first vaccine or placebo injection. Boston provided a donor who was an adult aged 18-55 years. An Ad26 vector was used to express Wuhan-strain SARS-CoV-2 spike as the vaccine. The source is a person aged 18-60 years who received the Ad26.COV2.S COVID-19 vaccine or a placebo. The specimen comprised peripheral blood, sampled in a trial of Ad26.COV2.S vaccine versus placebo.

CDR3 amino acids: CASSLGPGNGRARTGELFF. As DNA, the CDR3 is TGTGCCAGCAGCTTAGGCCCGGGAAACGGGAGGGCCAGGACCGGGGAGCTGTTTTTT. The chain has TRBV13 and TRBJ2-2; 8 nucleotides line up with TRBD2. Germline V CDR1 and CDR2: PRHDT, FYEKMQ (reference sequence). The CDR3 extends over 19 amino acids. The ends lost 0 bases at V and 5 bases at J; junction bases unmatched: 14.